This entry describes one T cell receptor beta chain. This CDR3 is built from 17 residues. Germline V CDR1 and CDR2: SGHRS, YFSETQ. V gave up 1 base and J gave up 4 bases; unmatched junction bases: 9. This sample stems from a study of cytomegalovirus exposure and HLA in healthy donors. Study details: There were roughly 80 million unique TCRs (from HLA-typed donors) in an early data release.

Researchers ran the PCR with 60 Vbeta and 13 Jbeta primers. The repertoire was sequenced with immunoSEQ multiplex PCR; TCRdb's copy has only in-frame clones and lacks some. The sample holds about 250,000 clones, around 80% seen once. The source is a boy aged 10-17 years in good health and CMV-seronegative. The chain combines TRBV5-1 with TRBJ2-2; 8 bases are a match to TRBD2. Specimen: PBMCs. DNA for the CDR3: TGCGCCAGCAGCTTGAGGCCGGGACTAGGGACCACCGGGGAGCTGTTTTTT. Translation gives CASSLRPGLGTTGELFF.